A selection of T cell receptor beta chains follows, all from one sample in a study of cytomegalovirus exposure and HLA in healthy donors. TCRdb's table, derived via immunoSEQ multiplex PCR, lists solely in-frame clones and lacks some. The sample has approximately 180,000 clones, approximately 82% seen once. Specimen: PBMCs. The source of these receptors is a woman aged 18-35 years in good health and CMV-seronegative. The CDR3 runs from the conserved cysteine through the conserved F or W. Each record gives: J gene, D gene, V gene, clone size, CDR3 protein, CDR3 DNA. The D gene is left open where the match is weak. Size tells how often a clone was seen (once, few, many) or the class of an expanded clone, and some rows leave it out.

TRBJ2-1 TRBD2 TRBV27 . CASSSLAGGTPYNEQFF TGTGCCAGCAGTTCCCTAGCGGGAGGGACCCCCTACAATGAGCAGTTCTTC
TRBJ1-1 TRBD1 TRBV6-5 . CASSLTGGEAFF TGTGCCAGCAGCCTGACAGGGGGTGAAGCTTTCTTT
TRBJ2-1 . TRBV18 . CASSPISVANEQFF TGTGCCAGCTCACCAATATCGGTAGCCAATGAGCAGTTCTTC
TRBJ2-1 TRBD1 TRBV7-9 . CASSEPGQGGIYNEQFF TGTGCCAGCAGCGAGCCCGGACAGGGAGGTATATACAATGAGCAGTTCTTC
TRBJ2-3 . TRBV7-9 . CASSGLATDTQYF TGTGCCAGCAGCGGACTGGCCACAGATACGCAGTATTTT
TRBJ1-1 . TRBV10-1 . CASSESMGLNTEAFF TGCGCCAGCAGTGAGTCGATGGGCTTGAACACTGAAGCTTTCTTT
TRBJ2-1 TRBD2 TRBV7-2 . CASSSPAGGPYNEQFF TGTGCCAGCAGCTCCCCAGCGGGAGGGCCCTACAATGAGCAGTTCTTC
TRBJ2-3 TRBD1 TRBV5-8 . CASSFRGQGSDTQYF TGTGCCAGCAGCTTCAGGGGACAGGGGTCCGATACGCAGTATTTT
TRBJ2-3 . TRBV5-6 . CASSLLAVASTDTQYF TGTGCCAGCAGCTTGTTGGCGGTCGCTAGCACAGATACGCAGTATTTT
TRBJ1-1 TRBD1 TRBV11-2 few CASSFNLPSTGTEAFF TGTGCCAGCAGCTTTAATTTACCCTCGACAGGGACTGAAGCTTTCTTT
TRBJ2-5 . TRBV11-3 . CASSPSSGQETQYF TGTGCCAGCAGCCCCTCTTCGGGACAAGAGACCCAGTACTTC
TRBJ2-1 TRBD2 TRBV29-1 . CSGGLAGGYNEQFF TGCAGCGGTGGACTAGCGGGAGGCTACAATGAGCAGTTCTTC
TRBJ2-3 . TRBV6-5 once CASRRGNYGTDTQYF TGTGCCAGCAGACGGGGGAACTACGGCACAGATACGCAGTATTTT
TRBJ2-3 . TRBV27 once CASSLVGTDTQYF TGTGCCAGCAGCCTAGTGGGCACAGATACGCAGTATTTT
TRBJ1-2 . TRBV7-2 . CASSSTITRVAANYGYTF TGTGCCAGCAGCTCTACCATTACCCGGGTGGCAGCTAACTATGGCTACACCTTC
TRBJ1-4 . TRBV15 . CATSMDRLNEKLFF TGTGCCACCAGCATGGACAGACTGAATGAAAAACTGTTTTTT
TRBJ2-2 . TRBV30 . CAGSPGTGELFF TGTGCCGGATCTCCGGGGACCGGGGAGCTGTTTTTT
TRBJ2-1 TRBD2 TRBV15 . CATSRDLIGLAGVGEQFF TGTGCCACCAGCAGAGATCTAATAGGACTAGCGGGAGTAGGTGAGCAGTTCTTC
TRBJ1-3 TRBD1 TRBV14 . CASSRQGVFDTIYF TGTGCCAGCAGCCGACAGGGGGTCTTCGACACCATATATTTT
TRBJ1-3 . TRBV2 . CASRADISGNTIYF TGTGCCAGCAGGGCGGACATATCTGGAAACACCATATATTTT